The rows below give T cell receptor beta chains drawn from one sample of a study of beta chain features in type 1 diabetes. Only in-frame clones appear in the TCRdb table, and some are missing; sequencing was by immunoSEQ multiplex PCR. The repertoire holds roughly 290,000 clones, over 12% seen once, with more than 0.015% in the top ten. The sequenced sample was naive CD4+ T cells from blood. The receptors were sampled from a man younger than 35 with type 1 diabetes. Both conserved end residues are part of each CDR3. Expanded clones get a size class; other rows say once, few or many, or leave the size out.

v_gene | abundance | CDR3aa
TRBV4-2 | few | CASSQAGTSGSYEQYF
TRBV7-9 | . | CASSLARSTQDYEQYF
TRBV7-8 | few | CASSRLFYEQYF
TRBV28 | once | CASSSLGGSTDTQYF
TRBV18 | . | CASSPSEDYEQYF
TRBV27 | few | CASSQQRTGWGKQYF
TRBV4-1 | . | CASSQLPGGARAFF
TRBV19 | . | CASSASYRGSNQPQHF
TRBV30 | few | CAWSVMPRLGENYGYTF
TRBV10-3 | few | CAISDRAGTYEQYF